Below, 20 T cell receptor beta chains from the same sample are listed, as sequenced in a study of siplizumab effects on memory and regulatory T cells. Here immunoSEQ multiplex PCR was the method, and the copy in TCRdb shows in-frame clones only, minus some. Among about 110,000 clones, approximately 92% were seen once, and the ten largest hold 1% to 1.5%. The material sequenced was CD4+ T cells sorted from blood. The receptors derive from a human donor in good health.

This clone was observed once. V usage is TRBV28 and J usage is TRBJ1-5; a possible D gene is TRBD1 (5 bases). The V gene lost 8 bases and the J gene lost 0 bases, with 11 bases spanning the gap. CDR1 is MDHEN, CDR2 SYDVKM, per germline. The CDR3 loop spans 14 amino acids. In DNA form, the CDR3 reads TGTGCCAGCGTGGGGACCTATAGCAATCAGCCCCAGCATTTT. This encodes CASVGTYSNQPQHF.

The chain links TRBV5-1 to TRBJ2-3, with TRBD2 matching over 9 bases. Germline values: CDR1 SGHRS, CDR2 YFSETQ. The CDR3 totals 15 residues. J gave up 2 bases and V 3 bases, and 4 bases lay outside the gene matches. The CDR3, as DNA: TGCGCCAGCAGCTGGAGCGGGAGGAACACAGATACGCAGTATTTT. It specifies CASSWSGRNTDTQYF.

V is TRBV6-5 and J is TRBJ2-5; 7 bases align to TRBD2. Germline V lookup: CDR1 MNHEY, CDR2 SVGAGI. The CDR3 contains 13 residues. The V and J ends lost 6 bases and 2 bases, in that order; junction bases with no gene match: 3. In nucleotides, the CDR3 is TGTGCCAGCAGCCGCGGGGGTCAAGAGACCCAGTACTTC. It translates to CASSRGGQETQYF.

The chain combines TRBV11-2 with TRBJ2-5; no clear D gene. Germline V gene sequence: CDR1 SGHAT, CDR2 FQNNGV. V lost 1 base and J 5 bases, leaving 8 bases between the germline ends. The CDR3 is 13 residues long. The CDR3 spells CASSLVAVETQYF. The CDR3 nucleotides are TGTGCCAGCAGCTTAGTCGCCGTGGAGACCCAGTACTTC. The full variable domain, with the rest looked up from reference TRBV11-2 and TRBJ2-5, is EAGVAQSPRYKIIEKRQSVAFWCNPISGHATLYWYQQILGQGPKLLIQFQNNGVVDDSQLPKDRFSAERLKGVDSTLKIQPAKLEDSAVYLCASSLVAVETQYFGPGTRLLVL.

V is TRBV7-2 and J is TRBJ2-3; 9 nucleotides line up with TRBD2. This CDR3 has 14 amino acids. Trimming took 5 bases from V and 3 from J; bases not matched to a gene: 3. The germline V gene encodes CDR1 SGHTA and CDR2 FQGNSA. The CDR3 spells CASSLGLATDTQYF. In nucleotides, the CDR3 is TGTGCCAGCAGCCTCGGACTAGCGACAGATACGCAGTATTTT.

The chain is built from TRBV10-2 and TRBJ2-5; 9 bases align to TRBD2. The germline V gene encodes CDR1 WSHSY and CDR2 SAAADI. CDR3 length: 15 residues. The J segment lost 5 bases and the V segment lost 3 bases, leaving 7 bases of the junction unmatched. CDR3 sequence reads: CASSDTGTSWETQYF. The CDR3 DNA reads TGCGCCAGCAGTGATACCGGGACTAGCTGGGAGACCCAGTACTTC.

V is TRBV2 and J is TRBJ2-7; 9 bases match TRBD2. The CDR3 is 14 amino acids. CDR1 and CDR2 from the germline V gene are SNHLY and FYNNEI. V gave up 4 bases and J gave up 4 bases; unmatched junction bases: 5. Here the CDR3 DNA reads TGTGCCAGCAGTGGCGGGAGGGCCGTGTACGAGCAGTACTTC. It codes for CASSGGRAVYEQYF.

The chain employs TRBV29-1 and TRBJ2-3; D gene ambiguous. The CDR3 contains 13 residues. V gave up 6 bases and J gave up 4 bases, with 14 bases separating them. CDR1 is SQVTM, CDR2 ANQGSEA, per germline. The CDR3 nucleotides read TGCAGCGTAGGGTCAGTCCAAGCAGATACGCAGTATTTT. It yields the protein CSVGSVQADTQYF.

The chain couples TRBV18 to TRBJ1-1; D is unclear. The CDR3 covers 15 residues. Germline CDR1 reads KGHSH; CDR2 reads LQKENI. V gave up 3 bases and J gave up 2 bases, with 13 bases separating them. CDR3 loop: CASSPGNPGNTEAFF. The CDR3 nucleotides read TGTGCCAGCTCACCTGGTAATCCTGGAAACACTGAAGCTTTCTTT. The variable domain in full, with the rest retrieved from reference TRBV18 and TRBJ1-1, is NAGVMQNPRHLVRRRGQEARLRCSPMKGHSHVYWYRQLPEEGLKFMVYLQKENIIDESGMPKERFSAEFPKEGPSILRIQQVVRGDSAAYFCASSPGNPGNTEAFFGQGTRLTVV.

The V and J genes are TRBV5-4 and TRBJ2-3; 7 bases fit TRBD2. Germline CDR1 SGHNT, CDR2 YYREEE (reference sequence). With V trimmed by 6 bases and J by 2 bases, 6 bases remained unmatched. CDR3 length: 14 residues. The chain's CDR3 is CASKASGNTDTQYF. CDR3 bases: TGTGCCAGCAAGGCTAGCGGAAACACAGATACGCAGTATTTT.

Only one count was recorded for this clone. The rearrangement links TRBV21-1 to TRBJ2-7. TRBV21-1 is a pseudogene segment. CDR3 size: 15 residues. The CDR3 coding sequence is TGTGCCAGCAGCAAACAACGGGCCGGCTCCTACGAGCAGTACTTC. Its protein is CASSKQRAGSYEQYF.

J is TRBJ1-5 and V is TRBV15; 9 bases line up with TRBD1. V lost 7 bases, J lost 0 bases, and 7 bases stayed unmatched. Germline V gives CDR1 LNHNV, CDR2 YYDKDF (reference sequence). The CDR3 sequence is 16 residues long. The CDR3 here is CATTTRTGDSNQPQHF. The CDR3 coding sequence is TGTGCCACCACAACCAGGACAGGGGATAGCAATCAGCCCCAGCATTTT.

The chain uses TRBV5-1 and TRBJ1-1; the D is unclear. CDR1 is SGHRS, CDR2 YFSETQ, per germline. Trimming took 2 bases from V and 4 from J, leaving 15 bases between them. This CDR3 comprises 15 residues. CDR3 DNA: TGCGCCAGCAGCTTCTCGGGTCGAGTCAGCACTGAAGCTTTCTTT. Its translation: CASSFSGRVSTEAFF.

This rearrangement joins TRBV15 to TRBJ1-2, with 7 bases aligning to TRBD1. Germline CDR1 and CDR2: LNHNV and YYDKDF (reference sequence). The length of the CDR3 is 15 residues. The V gene end was trimmed by 3 bases and the J gene end by 8 bases; junction bases not matched to a gene: 12. The DNA of the CDR3 is TGTGCCACCAGCAGGTCACACAGGGGAAAAGTGGGCTACACCTTC. Translating gives CATSRSHRGKVGYTF.

The V call is TRBV27, the J call TRBJ1-4; TRBD1 aligns across 7 bases. Germline CDR1 is MNHEY and CDR2 is SMNVEV (reference sequence). With 6 bases clipped from V and 3 bases from J, the junction kept 7 bases outside the gene matches. CDR3 size: 15 residues. CDR3 protein: CASRSLGTANEKLFF. CDR3 nucleotide sequence: TGTGCCAGCAGATCACTTGGGACAGCTAATGAAAAACTGTTTTTT.

CDR3 sequence (DNA): TGTGCCAGCAGCTTAGTAAGGGCAGGGAACACTGAAGCTTTCTTT. Translation gives CASSLVRAGNTEAFF. The chain employs TRBV7-9 and TRBJ1-1; D ambiguous. This CDR3 is built from 15 residues. Between the trimmed V and J ends, which lost 1 base and 1 base, there was a span of 10 bases. Germline CDR1 SEHNR, CDR2 FQNEAQ (reference sequence). The entire variable domain, with the rest obtained from reference TRBV7-9 and TRBJ1-1, is as follows: DTGVSQNPRHKITKRGQNVTFRCDPISEHNRLYWYRQTLGQGPEFLTYFQNEAQLEKSRLLSDRFSAERPKGSFSTLEIQRTEQGDSAMYLCASSLVRAGNTEAFFGQGTRLTVV.

This chain joins TRBV6-1 and TRBJ2-7; D assignment may be TRBD1 or TRBD2 (5 bases each). The CDR3 has 11 residues. V was pared by 6 bases and J by 6 bases, with 9 bases between. The germline V gene encodes CDR1 MNHNS and CDR2 SASEGT. The CDR3 region has the DNA TGTGCCAGCAGCCACGGGGCCGAGCAGTACTTC. Its protein is CASSHGAEQYF.

In this sample, this clone turned up once. The chain carries TRBV28 and TRBJ1-1; perhaps TRBD1 as D (6 bases). The CDR3 is 16 residues long. CDR1 MDHEN and CDR2 SYDVKM come from the germline V gene. Trimming pared 4 bases from V and 10 bases from J, leaving 25 bases between. The DNA for the CDR3 is TGTGCCAGCAGTTCACCACGGGGGGGGGCCCGAGAGCGAGCTTTCTTT. Protein product: CASSSPRGGARERAFF.

This clone came up a few times. This chain uses TRBV2 with TRBJ2-2; TRBD2 aligns across 12 bases. The CDR3 runs 15 residues. Germline V gene sequence: CDR1 SNHLY, CDR2 FYNNEI. V lost 7 bases and J lost 5; bases outside the gene matches: 5. The CDR3, as DNA: TGTGCCAGCATCGGGGGACTAGCGGGTACCGGGGAGCTGTTTTTT. Translating it yields CASIGGLAGTGELFF.

The rearrangement uses TRBV2 and TRBJ1-6, with a weak D call TRBD1 (5 bases). The CDR3 is made up of 13 amino acids. V lost 5 bases, J lost 9 bases, and 11 bases lay in between. Germline V gene lookup returns CDR1 SNHLY and CDR2 FYNNEI. The CDR3 spells CASSTLRGSPLHF. For the CDR3, the DNA is TGTGCCAGCAGTACCCTTAGGGGTTCACCCCTCCACTTT. The entire variable domain, with the rest obtained from reference TRBV2 and TRBJ1-6, is as follows: EPEVTQTPSHQVTQMGQEVILRCVPISNHLYFYWYRQILGQKVEFLVSFYNNEISEKSEIFDDQFSVERPDGSNFTLKIRSTKLEDSAMYFCASSTLRGSPLHFGNGTRLTVT.